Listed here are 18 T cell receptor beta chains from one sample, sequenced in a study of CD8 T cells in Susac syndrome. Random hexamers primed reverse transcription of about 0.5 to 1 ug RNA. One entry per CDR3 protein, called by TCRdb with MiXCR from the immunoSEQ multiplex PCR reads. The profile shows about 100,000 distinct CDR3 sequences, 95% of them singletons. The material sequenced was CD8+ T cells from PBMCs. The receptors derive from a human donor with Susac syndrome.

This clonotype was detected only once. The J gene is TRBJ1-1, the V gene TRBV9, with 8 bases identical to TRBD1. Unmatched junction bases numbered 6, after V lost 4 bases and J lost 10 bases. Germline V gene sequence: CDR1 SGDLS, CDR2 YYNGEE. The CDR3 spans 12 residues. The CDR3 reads CASSSLTGAAFF. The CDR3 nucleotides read TGTGCCAGCAGCTCATTGACAGGGGCAGCTTTCTTT.

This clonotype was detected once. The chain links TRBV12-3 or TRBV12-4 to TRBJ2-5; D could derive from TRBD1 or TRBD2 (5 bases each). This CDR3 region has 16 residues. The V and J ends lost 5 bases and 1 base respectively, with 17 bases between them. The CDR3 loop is CASSPDRGSFQETQYF. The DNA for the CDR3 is TGTGCCAGCAGTCCTGACCGGGGCAGCTTCCAAGAGACCCAGTACTTC.

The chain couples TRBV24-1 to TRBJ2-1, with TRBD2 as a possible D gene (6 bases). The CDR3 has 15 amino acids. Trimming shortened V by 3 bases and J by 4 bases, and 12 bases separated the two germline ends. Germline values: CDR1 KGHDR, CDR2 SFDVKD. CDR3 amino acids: CATSDPGGTYNEQFF. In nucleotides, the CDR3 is TGTGCCACCAGTGATCCCGGTGGGACTTACAATGAGCAGTTCTTC.

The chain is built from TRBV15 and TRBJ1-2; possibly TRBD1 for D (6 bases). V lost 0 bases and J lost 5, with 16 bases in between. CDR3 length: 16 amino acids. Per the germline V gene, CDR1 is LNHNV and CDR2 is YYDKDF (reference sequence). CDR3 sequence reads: CATSRDLTGGAYGYTF. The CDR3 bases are TGTGCCACCAGCAGAGATCTTACGGGGGGCGCGTATGGCTACACCTTC.

The CDR3 bases are TGCAGTGTTGACAGCTATGGCTACACCTTC. Translated, it gives CSVDSYGYTF. The chain recombines TRBV20-1 with TRBJ1-2; tentatively, D is TRBD1 (5 bases). CDR1 DFQATT and CDR2 SNEGSKA come from the germline V gene (reference sequence). V lost 7 bases, J lost 4 bases, and 7 bases lay in between. This CDR3 is 10 amino acids long.

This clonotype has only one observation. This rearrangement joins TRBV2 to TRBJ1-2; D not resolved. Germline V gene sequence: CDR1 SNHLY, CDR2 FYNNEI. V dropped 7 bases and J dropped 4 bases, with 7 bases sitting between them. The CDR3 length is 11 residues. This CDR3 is CASKNVYGYTF. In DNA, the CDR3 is TGTGCCAGCAAAAACGTCTATGGCTACACCTTC.

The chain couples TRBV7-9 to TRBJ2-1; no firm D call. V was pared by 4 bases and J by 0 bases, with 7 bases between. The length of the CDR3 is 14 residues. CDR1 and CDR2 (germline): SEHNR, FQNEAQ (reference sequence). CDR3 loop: CASSYSRSYNEQFF. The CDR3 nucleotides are TGTGCCAGCAGCTATAGCCGCTCCTACAATGAGCAGTTCTTC. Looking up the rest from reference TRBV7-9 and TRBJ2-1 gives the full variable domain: DTGVSQNPRHKITKRGQNVTFRCDPISEHNRLYWYRQTLGQGPEFLTYFQNEAQLEKSRLLSDRFSAERPKGSFSTLEIQRTEQGDSAMYLCASSYSRSYNEQFFGPGTRLTVL.

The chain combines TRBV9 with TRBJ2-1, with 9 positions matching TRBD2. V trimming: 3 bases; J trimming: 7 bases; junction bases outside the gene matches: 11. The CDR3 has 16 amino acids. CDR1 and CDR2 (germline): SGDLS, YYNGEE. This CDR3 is CASSASGGGAVNEQFF. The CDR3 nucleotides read TGTGCCAGCAGCGCCTCGGGCGGGGGGGCTGTTAATGAGCAGTTCTTC.

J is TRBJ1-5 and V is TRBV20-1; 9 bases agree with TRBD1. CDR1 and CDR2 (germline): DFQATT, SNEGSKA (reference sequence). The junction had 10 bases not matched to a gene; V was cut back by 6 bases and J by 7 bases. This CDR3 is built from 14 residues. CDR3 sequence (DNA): TGCAGTGCGGAGGACAGGGGAAGTGGCCAGCCCCAGCATTTT. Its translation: CSAEDRGSGQPQHF.

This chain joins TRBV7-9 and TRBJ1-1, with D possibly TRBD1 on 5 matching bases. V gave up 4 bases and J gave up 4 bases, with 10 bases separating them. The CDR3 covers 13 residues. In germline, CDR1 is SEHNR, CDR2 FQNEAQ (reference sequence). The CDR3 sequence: CASSSGGGTEAFF. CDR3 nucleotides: TGTGCCAGCAGCTCCGGGGGGGGCACTGAAGCTTTCTTT.

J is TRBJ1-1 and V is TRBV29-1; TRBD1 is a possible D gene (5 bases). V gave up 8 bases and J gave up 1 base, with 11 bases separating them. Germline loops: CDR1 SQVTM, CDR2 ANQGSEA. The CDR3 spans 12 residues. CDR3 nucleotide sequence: TGCAGCTGTTACGGGGCGAACACTGAAGCTTTCTTT. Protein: CSCYGANTEAFF.

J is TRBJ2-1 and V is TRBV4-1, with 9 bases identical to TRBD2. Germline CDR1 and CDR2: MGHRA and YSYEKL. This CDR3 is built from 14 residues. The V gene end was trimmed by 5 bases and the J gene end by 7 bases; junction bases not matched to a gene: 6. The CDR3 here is CASSGGGARNEQFF. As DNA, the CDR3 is TGCGCCAGCAGCGGCGGGGGGGCCCGGAATGAGCAGTTCTTC.

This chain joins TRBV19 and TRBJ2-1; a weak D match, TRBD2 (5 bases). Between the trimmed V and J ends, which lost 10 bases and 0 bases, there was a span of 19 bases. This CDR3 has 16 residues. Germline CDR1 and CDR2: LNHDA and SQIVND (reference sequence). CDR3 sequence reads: CATVPDRGSSYNEQFF. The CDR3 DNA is TGTGCCACCGTCCCCGACCGGGGAAGCTCCTACAATGAGCAGTTCTTC. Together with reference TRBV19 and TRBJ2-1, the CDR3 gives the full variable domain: DGGITQSPKYLFRKEGQNVTLSCEQNLNHDAMYWYRQDPGQGLRLIYYSQIVNDFQKGDIAEGYSVSREKKESFPLTVTSAQKNPTAFYLCATVPDRGSSYNEQFFGPGTRLTVL.

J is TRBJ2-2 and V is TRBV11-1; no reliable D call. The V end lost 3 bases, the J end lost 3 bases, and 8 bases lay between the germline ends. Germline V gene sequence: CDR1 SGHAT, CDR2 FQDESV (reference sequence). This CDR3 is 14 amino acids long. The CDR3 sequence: CASSFNPDTGELFF. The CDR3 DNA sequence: TGTGCCAGCAGCTTTAACCCGGACACCGGGGAGCTGTTTTTT.

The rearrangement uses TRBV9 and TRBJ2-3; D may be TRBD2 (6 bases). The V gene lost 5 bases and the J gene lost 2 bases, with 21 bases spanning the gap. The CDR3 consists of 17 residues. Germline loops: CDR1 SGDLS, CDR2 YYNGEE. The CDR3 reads CASSRLVGVQNTDTQYF. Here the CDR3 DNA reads TGTGCCAGCAGTCGACTAGTCGGTGTACAGAACACAGATACGCAGTATTTT.

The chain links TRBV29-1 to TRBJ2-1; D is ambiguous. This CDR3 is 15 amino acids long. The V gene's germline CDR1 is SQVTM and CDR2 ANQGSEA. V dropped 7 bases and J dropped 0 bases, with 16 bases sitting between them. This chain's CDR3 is CSASFGPSSYNEQFF. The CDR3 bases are TGCAGCGCGAGTTTCGGACCCAGCTCCTACAATGAGCAGTTCTTC.

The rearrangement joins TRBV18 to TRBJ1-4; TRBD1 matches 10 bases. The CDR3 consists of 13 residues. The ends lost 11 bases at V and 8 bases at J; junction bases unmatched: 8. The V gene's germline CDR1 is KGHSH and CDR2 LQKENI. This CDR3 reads CAARGTGAEKLFF. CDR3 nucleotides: TGTGCCGCCAGGGGGACAGGGGCAGAAAAACTGTTTTTT.

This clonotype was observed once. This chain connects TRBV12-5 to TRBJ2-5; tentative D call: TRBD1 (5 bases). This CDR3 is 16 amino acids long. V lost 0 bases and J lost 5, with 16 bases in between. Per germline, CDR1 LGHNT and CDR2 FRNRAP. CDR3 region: CASGLVGLGRAETQYF. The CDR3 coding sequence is TGTGCTAGTGGTTTGGTAGGTCTCGGCAGGGCCGAGACCCAGTACTTC.